Listed below are T cell receptor beta chains from one sample, sequenced in a study of cytomegalovirus exposure and HLA in healthy donors. Here immunoSEQ multiplex PCR was the method, and the copy in TCRdb shows in-frame clones only, minus some. The data contain approximately 110,000 clones, around 70% of them seen just once; the ten biggest clones take up about 5%. Source material: PBMCs. These receptors originate from a woman in her 70s in good health and CMV-seropositive. Each CDR3 is given with its conserved first and last residue. Fields, in order: CDR3 protein, CDR3 DNA, J gene, D gene, clone size, V gene. A D gene is named only where the DNA matches it firmly. Some rows have no size entry. The others give once, few or many, or a class for an expanded clone.

CDR3aa: CASSLKRAGGRGDTQYF
CDR3nt: TGTGCCAGCAGCTTAAAGCGAGCGGGGGGGCGGGGAGATACGCAGTATTTT
j_gene: TRBJ2-3
d_gene: TRBD2
abundance: .
v_gene: TRBV7-9

CDR3aa: CASSRGIDNTDTQYF
CDR3nt: TGTGCCAGCTCTAGGGGGATTGACAACACAGATACGCAGTATTTT
j_gene: TRBJ2-3
d_gene: .
abundance: .
v_gene: TRBV6-6

CDR3aa: CASSHRDRLTYEQYF
CDR3nt: TGTGCCAGCTCACACCGGGACAGACTCACCTACGAGCAGTACTTC
j_gene: TRBJ2-7
d_gene: TRBD1
abundance: .
v_gene: TRBV18

CDR3aa: CASSYRDRGPYEQYF
CDR3nt: TGTGCCAGCAGTTACCGGGACAGGGGCCCCTACGAGCAGTACTTC
j_gene: TRBJ2-7
d_gene: TRBD1
abundance: .
v_gene: TRBV6-5

CDR3aa: CASSALIRDPTEAFF
CDR3nt: TGCGCCAGCAGTGCACTTATCAGGGATCCCACTGAAGCTTTCTTT
j_gene: TRBJ1-1
d_gene: .
abundance: .
v_gene: TRBV10-1

CDR3aa: CASSSLTGGRSPLHF
CDR3nt: TGTGCCAGCAGCTCATTGACAGGGGGCAGATCACCCCTCCACTTT
j_gene: TRBJ1-6
d_gene: TRBD1
abundance: .
v_gene: TRBV7-9

CDR3aa: CASSPGQGAGETQYF
CDR3nt: TGTGCCAGCAGCCCAGGACAGGGGGCAGGTGAGACCCAGTACTTC
j_gene: TRBJ2-5
d_gene: TRBD1
abundance: .
v_gene: TRBV7-2

CDR3aa: CSGGGLDEQYF
CDR3nt: TGCAGTGGGGGGGGCCTTGACGAGCAGTACTTC
j_gene: TRBJ2-7
d_gene: .
abundance: few
v_gene: TRBV20-1

CDR3aa: CASSVRLAGGLTDTQYF
CDR3nt: TGCGCCAGCAGCGTAAGACTAGCGGGGGGTTTAACAGATACGCAGTATTTT
j_gene: TRBJ2-3
d_gene: TRBD2
abundance: .
v_gene: TRBV5-1

CDR3aa: CASSQGQNTGELFF
CDR3nt: TGCGCCAGCAGCCAAGGGCAGAACACCGGGGAGCTGTTTTTT
j_gene: TRBJ2-2
d_gene: .
abundance: .
v_gene: TRBV4-1

CDR3aa: CASSIGGSRDNTEAFF
CDR3nt: TGCGCCAGCAGCATTGGGGGGTCGAGGGATAACACTGAAGCTTTCTTT
j_gene: TRBJ1-1
d_gene: .
abundance: .
v_gene: TRBV5-1

CDR3aa: CASSLEFSYGYTF
CDR3nt: TGTGCCAGCAGCTTAGAGTTCAGTTATGGCTACACCTTC
j_gene: TRBJ1-2
d_gene: .
abundance: .
v_gene: TRBV7-9

CDR3aa: CASSKQGFDYGYTF
CDR3nt: TGTGCCAGCAGTAAACAGGGTTTTGACTATGGCTACACCTTC
j_gene: TRBJ1-2
d_gene: .
abundance: .
v_gene: TRBV2

CDR3aa: CASSSRTGTFLANEKLFF
CDR3nt: TGTGCCAGCAGCTCCCGGACAGGGACCTTCTTGGCTAATGAAAAACTGTTTTTT
j_gene: TRBJ1-4
d_gene: TRBD1
abundance: .
v_gene: TRBV5-6

CDR3aa: CASSFGGGGPNTEAFF
CDR3nt: TGCGCCAGCAGCTTTGGTGGGGGCGGCCCGAACACTGAAGCTTTCTTT
j_gene: TRBJ1-1
d_gene: .
abundance: .
v_gene: TRBV5-1

CDR3aa: CASSEPSGYNEQFF
CDR3nt: TGTGCCAGCAGTGAACCTAGCGGGTACAATGAGCAGTTCTTC
j_gene: TRBJ2-1
d_gene: TRBD2
abundance: .
v_gene: TRBV2

CDR3aa: CASSPLAGDSFYEQYF
CDR3nt: TGTGCCAGCAGCCCACTAGCGGGGGACTCTTTCTACGAGCAGTACTTC
j_gene: TRBJ2-7
d_gene: TRBD2
abundance: .
v_gene: TRBV6-6

CDR3aa: CASSLAGTGGDEQYF
CDR3nt: TGTGCCAGCAGCTTGGCCGGGACAGGGGGTGACGAGCAGTACTTC
j_gene: TRBJ2-7
d_gene: TRBD1
abundance: .
v_gene: TRBV5-4

CDR3aa: CAIRDRDQGRNTF
CDR3nt: TGTGCCATCAGGGACCGGGACCAGGGGCGGAACACCTTC
j_gene: TRBJ1-2
d_gene: .
abundance: .
v_gene: TRBV10-3

CDR3aa: CASSYSFGTAEKLFF
CDR3nt: TGTGCCAGCAGTTACTCGTTCGGGACAGCCGAAAAACTGTTTTTT
j_gene: TRBJ1-4
d_gene: TRBD1
abundance: few
v_gene: TRBV6-5

CDR3aa: CSVEEEGRGYGYTF
CDR3nt: TGCAGCGTTGAGGAGGAGGGGAGAGGGTATGGCTACACCTTC
j_gene: TRBJ1-2
d_gene: .
abundance: .
v_gene: TRBV29-1

CDR3aa: CASSQDHRQGFDEQYF
CDR3nt: TGCGCCAGCAGCCAAGATCATAGACAGGGGTTCGACGAGCAGTACTTC
j_gene: TRBJ2-7
d_gene: TRBD1
abundance: .
v_gene: TRBV4-1

CDR3aa: CSVEGLAGGTDTQYF
CDR3nt: TGCAGCGTTGAAGGGCTAGCGGGGGGAACAGATACGCAGTATTTT
j_gene: TRBJ2-3
d_gene: TRBD2
abundance: .
v_gene: TRBV29-1

CDR3aa: CASSPGTGLGTEAFF
CDR3nt: TGTGCCAGCAGCCCCGGGACAGGGTTAGGCACTGAAGCTTTCTTT
j_gene: TRBJ1-1
d_gene: TRBD1
abundance: .
v_gene: TRBV11-2

CDR3aa: CASSGDTNTGELFF
CDR3nt: TGTGCCAGCAGTGGGGACACGAACACCGGGGAGCTGTTTTTT
j_gene: TRBJ2-2
d_gene: .
abundance: .
v_gene: TRBV2

CDR3aa: CASSPERSYNEQFF
CDR3nt: TGTGCCAGCTCACCGGAGCGGTCCTACAATGAGCAGTTCTTC
j_gene: TRBJ2-1
d_gene: .
abundance: few
v_gene: TRBV18

CDR3aa: CASTPDRGFGNQPQHF
CDR3nt: TGTGCCAGCACCCCGGACAGGGGATTTGGCAATCAGCCCCAGCATTTT
j_gene: TRBJ1-5
d_gene: TRBD1
abundance: .
v_gene: TRBV2

CDR3aa: CASSLSAGGRETQYF
CDR3nt: TGTGCCAGCAGCTTGTCAGCGGGGGGGAGAGAGACCCAGTACTTC
j_gene: TRBJ2-5
d_gene: TRBD2
abundance: .
v_gene: TRBV7-9

CDR3aa: CASSFGQVNTEAFF
CDR3nt: TGTGCCAGCAGTTTCGGCCAGGTGAACACTGAAGCTTTCTTT
j_gene: TRBJ1-1
d_gene: .
abundance: .
v_gene: TRBV6-5

CDR3aa: CASSVRQGYTEAFF
CDR3nt: TGTGCCAGCAGCGTCCGACAGGGGTACACTGAAGCTTTCTTT
j_gene: TRBJ1-1
d_gene: TRBD1
abundance: .
v_gene: TRBV7-2